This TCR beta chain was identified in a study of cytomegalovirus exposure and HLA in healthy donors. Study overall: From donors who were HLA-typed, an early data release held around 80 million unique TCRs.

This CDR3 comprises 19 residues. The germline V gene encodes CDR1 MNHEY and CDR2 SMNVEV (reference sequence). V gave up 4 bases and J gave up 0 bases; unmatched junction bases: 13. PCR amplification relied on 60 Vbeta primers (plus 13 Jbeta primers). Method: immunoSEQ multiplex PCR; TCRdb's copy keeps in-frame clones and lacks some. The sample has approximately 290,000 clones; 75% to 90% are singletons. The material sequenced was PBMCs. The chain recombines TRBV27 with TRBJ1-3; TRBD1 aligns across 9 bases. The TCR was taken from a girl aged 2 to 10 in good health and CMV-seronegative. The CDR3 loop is CASSSQGQGRTYSGNTIYF. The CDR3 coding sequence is TGTGCCAGCAGTTCACAGGGACAGGGCCGTACGTACTCTGGAAACACCATATATTTT.